These T cell receptor beta chains were read from a single sample in a study of blood T cell repertoires in COVID-19. Clones were read by immunoSEQ multiplex PCR, and TCRdb kept only the in-frame ones, dropping some. The table records around 300,000 clones, roughly 89% of them present only once. Sequencing input: peripheral blood. These receptor sequences come from a woman in her thirties or forties with COVID-19, enrolled during active disease. CDR3s include the opening cysteine and the closing phenylalanine or tryptophan. The D gene is left open where the match is weak. The size field is filled for only some rows; it gives once, few, many or a size class.

D gene | clone size | J gene | V gene | CDR3 DNA | CDR3 protein
TRBD1 | - | TRBJ1-1 | TRBV5-1 | TGCGCCAGCAGCTTGACACAGGGGGGGATGAACACTGAAGCTTTCTTT | CASSLTQGGMNTEAFF
TRBD2 | - | TRBJ2-7 | TRBV20-1 | TGCAGTGCTAGTACCGGACTAGCGGACCCCTCGAGCTCCTACGAGCAGTACTTC | CSASTGLADPSSSYEQYF
- | - | TRBJ2-6 | TRBV19 | TGTGCCAGTAGTATAGTAAGGAACAGTCCCTCTGGGGCCAACGTCCTGACTTTC | CASSIVRNSPSGANVLTF
- | few | TRBJ1-2 | TRBV19 | TGTGCCAGTACCCCTTCAGGAACAGGGCGAGGCTACACCTTC | CASTPSGTGRGYTF
TRBD1 | - | TRBJ1-1 | TRBV11-3 | TGTGCCAGCAGCTCTAGACAGGGAAGGACTGAAGCTTTCTTT | CASSSRQGRTEAFF
TRBD2 | - | TRBJ2-2 | TRBV7-2 | TGTGCCAGCAGCCGGCGAGCGGGGAGATCCGCGAACACCGGGGAGCTGTTTTTT | CASSRRAGRSANTGELFF
- | - | TRBJ1-1 | TRBV7-9 | TGTGCCAGCAGCTCCAGGGACTTAGAAGCTTTCTTT | CASSSRDLEAFF
TRBD1 | once | TRBJ2-5 | TRBV5-1 | TGCGCCAGCAGCCTGGGACAGCCTGAAGAGACCCAGTACTTC | CASSLGQPEETQYF
- | - | TRBJ1-5 | TRBV20-1 | TGCAGTGCCCAGGGGAATCAGCCCCAGCATTTT | CSAQGNQPQHF
TRBD2 | few | TRBJ2-7 | TRBV5-4 | TGTGCCAGCAGCTTGGCGGGGGGAAACGAGCAGTACTTC | CASSLAGGNEQYF
- | - | TRBJ1-1 | TRBV5-1 | TGCGCCAGCAGCTTGGCCCCTTCCAGATTTCCTCCCGAAGCTTTCTTT | CASSLAPSRFPPEAFF
TRBD1 | once | TRBJ1-3 | TRBV4-2 | TGTGCCAGCAGCCAAGCGGAGGGGGCTCAAAGGTCAGGAAACACCATATATTTT | CASSQAEGAQRSGNTIYF
TRBD1 | - | TRBJ2-7 | TRBV5-1 | TGCGCCAGCAGCTTCGACAGGGGGCTTGAGCAGTACTTC | CASSFDRGLEQYF
TRBD1 | - | TRBJ1-1 | TRBV18 | TGTGCCAGCGGACAGGGGGGCGACACTGAAGCTTTCTTT | CASGQGGDTEAFF
- | - | TRBJ1-3 | TRBV10-1 | TGCGCCAGCAGTGCCCCTGGTTCGGGTTTAGGAAACACCATATATTTT | CASSAPGSGLGNTIYF
TRBD1 | - | TRBJ2-7 | TRBV28 | TGTGCCAGCGGGGACAGGGGGCCCCTTAGACACGAGCAGTACTTC | CASGDRGPLRHEQYF
TRBD1 | - | TRBJ2-1 | TRBV25-1 | TGTGCCAGCAGTATACGGGGACAGGGTAACTACAATGAGCAGTTCTTC | CASSIRGQGNYNEQFF
- | - | TRBJ1-4 | TRBV4-1 | TGCGCCAGCAGCCAATTACTTAGGGGGTCGGCTAATGAAAAACTGTTTTTT | CASSQLLRGSANEKLFF
- | - | TRBJ2-3 | TRBV27 | TGTGCCAGCAGTTTATCCGCGGCGGAAACAGATACGCAGTATTTT | CASSLSAAETDTQYF
- | - | TRBJ2-1 | TRBV19 | TGTGCCAGTAGTTCTCGTAAAGGAGCGGGCACCTACAATGAGCAGTTCTTC | CASSSRKGAGTYNEQFF
- | - | TRBJ2-3 | TRBV3-1/TRBV3-2 | TGTGCCAGCAGCCTACCCAGGGGGAGGACAGATACGCAGTATTTT | CASSLPRGRTDTQYF
- | - | TRBJ1-2 | TRBV5-1 | TGCGCCAGCAGCCATCCCGGGGAAGCTAACTATGGCTACACCTTC | CASSHPGEANYGYTF
TRBD1 | - | TRBJ1-5 | TRBV7-2 | TGTGCCAGCAGAAATACGGGACAGGGACCCTATAGCAATCAGCCCCAGCATTTT | CASRNTGQGPYSNQPQHF
- | - | TRBJ1-5 | TRBV28 | TGTGCCAGCAGTTCGACCCAGGGCCAGCCCCAGCATTTT | CASSSTQGQPQHF
- | - | TRBJ1-4 | TRBV11-2 | TGTGCCAGCAGCCCCCTTCTGGCGGTGGCAGCTAATGAAAAACTGTTTTTT | CASSPLLAVAANEKLFF
- | - | TRBJ1-3 | TRBV9 | TGTGCCAGCGCGACTTGGGAGGAAAACACCATATATTTT | CASATWEENTIYF
- | - | TRBJ1-2 | TRBV20-1 | TGCAGTGCTAGTGAACATGGACAGCCAACTAACTATGGCTACACCTTC | CSASEHGQPTNYGYTF
- | - | TRBJ2-2 | TRBV7-3 | TGTGCCAGCAGCTTAACGGGAGCGGGGAACACCGGGGAGCTGTTTTTT | CASSLTGAGNTGELFF
- | - | TRBJ2-2 | TRBV9 | TGTGCCAGCGGCAGGGTCACCGGGGAGCTGTTTTTT | CASGRVTGELFF
- | once | TRBJ1-1 | TRBV5-5 | TGTGCCAGCAGCCGCGGACTCACTGAAGCTTTCTTT | CASSRGLTEAFF
- | - | TRBJ2-3 | TRBV19 | TGTGCCAGCTCCCCCCGGGGGAGCACGGCAGATACGCAGTATTTT | CASSPRGSTADTQYF
TRBD1 | - | TRBJ1-2 | TRBV7-2 | TGTGCCAGCAGCTCGGGACAGGGGGCAAGGGGCTACACCTTC | CASSSGQGARGYTF
TRBD2 | once | TRBJ2-1 | TRBV4-1 | TGCGCCAGCAGCCACATAATAACTAGCGGGGGGGCTAGTGAGCAGTTCTTC | CASSHIITSGGASEQFF
TRBD1 | - | TRBJ2-7 | TRBV5-1 | TGCGCCAGCAGATTGGACAGGGGGTCCAACGAGCAGTACTTC | CASRLDRGSNEQYF
TRBD1 | few | TRBJ2-7 | TRBV15 | TGTGCCACCAGCATGTGGGACAGGGCGGACGAGCAGTACTTC | CATSMWDRADEQYF
TRBD2 | - | TRBJ2-7 | TRBV10-1 | TGCGCCAACAGAGAAGTGGGTACGCGGGAGTACTACGAGCAGTACTTC | CANREVGTREYYEQYF
- | - | TRBJ1-1 | TRBV7-3 | TGTGCCAGCAGCTTATACAGGAACACTGAAGCTTTCTTT | CASSLYRNTEAFF
- | - | TRBJ1-2 | TRBV28 | TGTGCCAGCAGTTTAAAGGGAGATGGCTACACCTTC | CASSLKGDGYTF
- | - | TRBJ2-2 | TRBV4-1 | TGCGCCAGCAGCCAAGTCAAGCGGGTGAACACCGGGGAGCTGTTTTTT | CASSQVKRVNTGELFF
- | once | TRBJ1-4 | TRBV7-2 | TGTGCCAGCAGCTTCATGGGAGGGGATGAAAAACTGTTTTTT | CASSFMGGDEKLFF
- | - | TRBJ2-7 | TRBV5-1 | TGCGCCAGCAGCTCGTCGGGGGGCGCCTACGAGCAGTACTTC | CASSSSGGAYEQYF
TRBD2 | - | TRBJ2-5 | TRBV6-2/TRBV6-3 | TGTGCCAGCAGTTACGGGGCGCTAGCGGGTGCCAAAGAGACCCAGTACTTC | CASSYGALAGAKETQYF
- | - | TRBJ1-1 | TRBV29-1 | TGCAGCGTCCAGGGTACTGAAGCTTTCTTT | CSVQGTEAFF
TRBD2 | - | TRBJ2-1 | TRBV27 | TGTGCCAGCAGGGCTAGCGGGAGTCATAATGAGCAGTTCTTC | CASRASGSHNEQFF